Following are 9 T cell receptor beta chains from one sample sequenced in a study of T cell responses to AZD1222 COVID-19 vaccine. Profiling relied on immunoSEQ multiplex PCR, and the TCRdb table lists in-frame clones only, not all of them. The table lists about 100,000 clones, about 88% of them singletons. The sample in question was peripheral blood, obtained on day 0 of AZD1222 vaccination. Every receptor here comes from an adult in good health.

V gene TRBV21-1 combines with J gene TRBJ2-1; TRBD2, the D gene given by the table, was not confirmed from the DNA. TRBV21-1 is marked as a pseudogene. The CDR3 sequence is 17 residues long. The CDR3: CASASHTAGGPDNEQFF. As DNA, the CDR3 is TGTGCCAGCGCGTCTCACACAGCGGGGGGTCCCGACAATGAGCAGTTCTTC.

V is TRBV6-2 or TRBV6-3 and J is TRBJ1-6, with D possibly matching TRBD1 (5 bases). CDR1 is MNHEY, CDR2 SVGEGT, per germline. The CDR3 is made up of 14 amino acids. Deletions cut 3 bases from V and 7 bases from J, with 10 bases between. CDR3 protein: CASSYGGGNSPLHF. CDR3 bases: TGTGCCAGCAGTTATGGTGGGGGGAATTCACCCCTCCACTTT.

The chain uses TRBV4-1 and TRBJ1-3; possibly TRBD1 for D (6 bases). Germline V lookup: CDR1 MGHRA, CDR2 YSYEKL. The CDR3 spans 15 residues. V was shortened by 5 bases and J by 3 bases, with 14 bases between the two germline ends. This chain's CDR3 is CASSSPDSLGNTIYF. In DNA, the CDR3 is TGCGCCAGCAGCAGTCCGGACAGTCTTGGAAACACCATATATTTT.

The V gene is TRBV11-3, the J gene TRBJ1-1; 8 bases fit TRBD1. The CDR3 runs to 14 residues. Looked up from germline, CDR1 is SGHNT and CDR2 is YENEEA. V shed 5 bases and J 10 bases; nucleotides not matched to a gene: 12. The DNA for the CDR3 is TGTGCCAGCAGCCTTATCGGGGGACAGGTGTTAGCTTTCTTT. Its protein product is CASSLIGGQVLAFF.

V gene TRBV14 combines with J gene TRBJ1-6; D is unclear. CDR1 SGHDN and CDR2 FVKESK come from the germline V gene. V was cut by 4 bases and J by 7 bases, with 11 bases left in between. The CDR3 consists of 14 residues. The CDR3 sequence: CASSLQPENSPLHF. CDR3 DNA: TGTGCCAGCAGCCTCCAACCGGAGAATTCACCCCTCCACTTT.

The chain employs TRBV11-3 and TRBJ1-2; D is unclear. With 4 bases removed from V and 8 bases from J, the gap between germline ends came to 17 bases. This CDR3 spans 14 amino acids. Germline values: CDR1 SGHNT, CDR2 YENEEA. This CDR3 reads CASSSLGQTGGYTF. For the CDR3, the DNA is TGTGCCAGCAGCTCCTTGGGTCAAACTGGGGGCTACACCTTC.

This chain uses TRBV25-1 with TRBJ1-2; 8 bases match TRBD1. The V segment lost 4 bases and the J segment 4 bases; nucleotides outside the gene matches: 2. CDR1 is MGHDK, CDR2 SYGVNS, per germline. The CDR3 runs to 13 residues. The CDR3 bases are TGTGCCAGCAGTGCTGGACAGGGCTATGGCTACACCTTC. The encoded protein is CASSAGQGYGYTF.

The rearrangement uses TRBV5-6 and TRBJ1-1; TRBD1 is a possible D gene (5 bases). There are 16 residues in the CDR3. Trimming pared 4 bases from V and 3 bases from J, leaving 19 bases between. Germline loops: CDR1 SGHDT, CDR2 YYEEEE. The CDR3 region has the DNA TGTGCCAGCAGCCCCGGATGGGGACCGGAGGACACTGAAGCTTTCTTT. This sequence encodes CASSPGWGPEDTEAFF.

The chain is built from TRBV18 and TRBJ2-5; D ambiguous. The CDR3 consists of 14 residues. CDR1 is KGHSH and CDR2 is LQKENI in the germline V gene. V lost 3 bases and J lost 5, with 13 bases in between. The CDR3 spells CASSPPSVAETQYF. For the CDR3, the DNA is TGTGCCAGCTCACCCCCCTCGGTTGCGGAGACCCAGTACTTC.